The 4 T cell receptor beta chains below were found in one sample sequenced in a study of response to subunit inactivated influenza vaccine. TCRdb analysed the RT-PCR reads with MiXCR anew, one entry per CDR3 protein. The sample has around 600,000 distinct CDR3 sequences; approximately 11% are singletons. This sample was shared with a second study, whose subject was T cells expressing NK-cell markers. That work states: The authors made TCR beta cDNA libraries by 5'RACE template switching. This switching added a universal primer site and UMIs.

This specimen was PBMCs from blood, taken on the day of vaccination. The receptor set was obtained from a man aged 50 to 59 who received an inactivated influenza vaccine.

This clonotype was seen more than once but under ten times. The chain joins TRBV20-1 to TRBJ2-3; 9 bases are shared with TRBD1. V was pared by 5 bases and J by 3 bases, with 6 bases of the junction left unmatched. The CDR3 consists of 14 residues. Per germline, CDR1 DFQATT and CDR2 SNEGSKA (reference sequence). The DNA of the CDR3 is TGCAGTGCTGCACAGGGGGCTGGGACAGATACGCAGTATTTT. It encodes CSAAQGAGTDTQYF.

This clonotype has a handful of counts. J is TRBJ2-7 and V is TRBV20-1; no definite D call. The CDR3 sequence is 13 residues long. Germline V gene sequence: CDR1 DFQATT, CDR2 SNEGSKA (reference sequence). V was cut by 4 bases and J by 2 bases, with 12 bases left in between. The CDR3 nucleotides read TGCAGTGCTATGCGATTGGATACCTACGAGCAGTACTTC. Translating gives CSAMRLDTYEQYF.

With respect to this clonotype: A single base separates this from a much larger clone, so it may be a read error. The rearrangement links TRBV6-2 or TRBV6-3 to TRBJ2-7; the D gene is possibly TRBD1 (6 bases). V was cut by 7 bases and J by 3 bases, with 13 bases left in between. The CDR3 is 13 amino acids. From germline, CDR1 is MNHEY and CDR2 SVGEGT. The CDR3 coding sequence is TGTGCCAGCACCCGGGTCAGGGGCTACGAGCAGTACTTC. It yields the protein CASTRVRGYEQYF.

The chain joins TRBV19 to TRBJ1-1; no firm D call. With 3 bases removed from V and 5 bases from J, the gap between germline ends came to 1 base. Germline V CDR1 and CDR2: LNHDA, SQIVND (reference sequence). This CDR3 has 10 amino acids. The CDR3 spells CASSMTEAFF. The CDR3 DNA reads TGTGCCAGTAGTATGACTGAAGCTTTCTTT. The variable domain in full, completed from reference TRBV19 and TRBJ1-1, reads DGGITQSPKYLFRKEGQNVTLSCEQNLNHDAMYWYRQDPGQGLRLIYYSQIVNDFQKGDIAEGYSVSREKKESFPLTVTSAQKNPTAFYLCASSMTEAFFGQGTRLTVV.